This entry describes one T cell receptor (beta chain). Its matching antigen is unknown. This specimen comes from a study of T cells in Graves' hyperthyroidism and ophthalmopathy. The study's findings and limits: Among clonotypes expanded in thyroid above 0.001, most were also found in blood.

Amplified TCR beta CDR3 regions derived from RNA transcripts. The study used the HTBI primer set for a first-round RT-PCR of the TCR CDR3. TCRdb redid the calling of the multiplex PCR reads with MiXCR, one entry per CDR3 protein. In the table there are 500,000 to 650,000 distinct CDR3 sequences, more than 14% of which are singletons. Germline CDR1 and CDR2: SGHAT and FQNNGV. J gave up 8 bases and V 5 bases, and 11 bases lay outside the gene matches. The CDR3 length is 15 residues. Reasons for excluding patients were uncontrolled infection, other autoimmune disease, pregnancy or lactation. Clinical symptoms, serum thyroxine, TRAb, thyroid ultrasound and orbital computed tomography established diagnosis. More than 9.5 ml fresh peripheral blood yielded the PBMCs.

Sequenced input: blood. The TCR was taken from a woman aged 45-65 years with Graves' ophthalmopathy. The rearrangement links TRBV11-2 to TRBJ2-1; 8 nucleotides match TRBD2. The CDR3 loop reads CASSLGLVLGDEQFF. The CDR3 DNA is TGTGCCAGCAGCCTGGGACTAGTTTTAGGTGATGAGCAGTTCTTC.